This entry lists 9 T cell receptor beta chains sequenced from one sample in a study of shared clonotypes between healthy human individuals. Assay: immunoSEQ multiplex PCR; the TCRdb copy retains only in-frame clones and omits some. Of roughly 640,000 clones in the sample, around 67% were seen once. The sequencing input was memory CD4+ T cells sorted from blood. Noted subset: CD45RA-negative fraction. The source of these receptors is a woman aged 30 to 39 in good health.

The chain uses TRBV11-3 and TRBJ2-1; 9 positions agree with TRBD2. V lost 6 bases and J lost 2; bases outside the gene matches: 5. Looked up from germline, CDR1 is SGHNT and CDR2 is YENEEA. This CDR3 comprises 15 residues. DNA for the CDR3: TGTGCCAGCAGTCGTTCTAGCGGGGCCTACAATGAGCAGTTCTTC. Protein sequence: CASSRSSGAYNEQFF.

This clone appeared a few times. This sequence joins TRBV2 and TRBJ2-1; D may be TRBD1 or TRBD2 (5 bases each). Trimming left V 8 bases short and J 12 bases short, with 20 bases between. This CDR3 spans 13 amino acids. Germline CDR1 and CDR2: SNHLY and FYNNEI. The CDR3 sequence is CASESAGTNGQFF. The CDR3 DNA sequence: TGTGCCAGCGAATCGGCAGGGACCAACGGGCAGTTCTTC.

V gene TRBV21-1 combines with J gene TRBJ1-4; no check of the table's D call, TRBD1, against the DNA was made. TRBV21-1 is tagged as a pseudogene. The CDR3 extends over 14 amino acids. CDR3 DNA: TGTGCCAGCAGCCCGGTTATACCAGGCGAAAAACTGTTTTTT. Translated, it gives CASSPVIPGEKLFF.

This rearrangement joins TRBV5-1 to TRBJ2-3; D gene ambiguous. Trimming shortened V by 1 base and J by 4 bases, and 10 bases separated the two germline ends. Germline CDR1 reads SGHRS; CDR2 reads YFSETQ. CDR3 length equals 14 residues. The CDR3 here is CASSLNGSPDTQYF. In DNA form, the CDR3 reads TGCGCCAGCAGCTTGAACGGTTCTCCAGATACGCAGTATTTT.

The gene calls are TRBV6-1 and TRBJ2-7; 9 bases fit TRBD1. CDR3 length: 15 amino acids. J lost 4 bases, V lost 6 bases, and 10 bases had no gene match. Germline-derived CDR1 and CDR2 are MNHNS and SASEGT. CDR3 in amino acids: CASRSQGTGTYEQYF. The DNA of the CDR3 is TGTGCCAGCAGGTCCCAAGGGACAGGGACTTACGAGCAGTACTTC.

The genes are TRBV14 and TRBJ2-1; 8 bases agree with TRBD1. The length of the CDR3 is 15 residues. Germline CDR1 and CDR2: SGHDN and FVKESK. With 6 bases clipped from V and 2 bases from J, the junction kept 6 bases outside the gene matches. This CDR3 reads CASSARDRPYNEQFF. The CDR3 DNA is TGTGCCAGCAGTGCACGGGACAGGCCCTACAATGAGCAGTTCTTC.

The gene calls are TRBV6-1 and TRBJ1-3, with D unclear. CDR1 is MNHNS and CDR2 is SASEGT in the germline V gene. V shed 6 bases and J shed 1 base, with 7 bases lying between them. The CDR3 is made up of 13 amino acids. Written as DNA, the CDR3 is TGTGCCAGCAGGGTGGCATCTGGAAACACCATATATTTT. Protein product: CASRVASGNTIYF.

The chain has TRBV28 and TRBJ2-5, with 11 positions matching TRBD2. Per the germline V gene, CDR1 is MDHEN and CDR2 is SYDVKM. Trimming took 3 bases from V and 4 from J; bases not matched to a gene: 16. This CDR3 has 19 residues. The CDR3 sequence: CASSFLTGLAARERETQYF. Here the CDR3 DNA reads TGTGCCAGCAGTTTCCTCACGGGACTAGCGGCGAGGGAGCGAGAGACCCAGTACTTC.

This chain uses TRBV4-1 with TRBJ1-5; D perhaps matches TRBD1 (5 bases). The V end was cut by 6 bases, the J end by 0 bases, with 12 bases between. The CDR3 contains 15 residues. CDR1 MGHRA and CDR2 YSYEKL come from the germline V gene. The DNA for the CDR3 is TGCGCCAGCAGATCGGGACTGAATAGCAATCAGCCCCAGCATTTT. Translated: CASRSGLNSNQPQHF.